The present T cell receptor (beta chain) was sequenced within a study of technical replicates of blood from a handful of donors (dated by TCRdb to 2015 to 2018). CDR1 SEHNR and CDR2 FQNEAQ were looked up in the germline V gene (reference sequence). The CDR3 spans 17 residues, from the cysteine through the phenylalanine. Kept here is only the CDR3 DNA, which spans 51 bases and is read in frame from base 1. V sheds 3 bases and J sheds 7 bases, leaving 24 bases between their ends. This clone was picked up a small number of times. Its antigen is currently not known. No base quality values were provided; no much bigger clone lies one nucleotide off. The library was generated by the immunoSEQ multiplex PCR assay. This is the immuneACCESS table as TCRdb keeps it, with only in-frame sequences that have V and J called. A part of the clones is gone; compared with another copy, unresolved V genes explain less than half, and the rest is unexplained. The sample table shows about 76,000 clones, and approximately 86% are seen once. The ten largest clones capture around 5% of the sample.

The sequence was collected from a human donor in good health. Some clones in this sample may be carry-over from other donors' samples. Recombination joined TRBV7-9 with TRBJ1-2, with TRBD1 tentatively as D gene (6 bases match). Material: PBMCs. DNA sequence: TGTGCCAGCAGCTTGTCGGGTCGGGGCAGGGGAGTATCTGGCTACACCTTC. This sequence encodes CASSLSGRGRGVSGYTF.